A single sample is the source of the 30 T cell receptor beta chains below, sequenced in a study of blood T cell repertoires in COVID-19. Here immunoSEQ multiplex PCR was the method, and the copy in TCRdb shows in-frame clones only, minus some. Altogether 45,000 to 55,000 clones are present, approximately 86% being singletons, with the ten largest covering approximately 10%. The material sequenced was peripheral blood. The receptors were sampled from a man in his 70s with active COVID-19.

V usage is TRBV19 and J usage is TRBJ2-4; D possibly corresponds to TRBD2 (6 bases). The CDR3 runs to 13 residues. Trimming removed 5 bases from V and 9 bases from J, with 14 bases in between. Per germline, CDR1 LNHDA and CDR2 SQIVND (reference sequence). CDR3 bases: TGTGCCAGTAGTCCGGGACTTTCGGGCATTCAGTACTTC. Protein product: CASSPGLSGIQYF.

The genes are TRBV12-3 or TRBV12-4 and TRBJ1-2; 7 bases align to TRBD1. The CDR3 runs 13 residues. V shed 7 bases, J shed 7 bases, and the junction held 9 bases outside the gene matches. Written as DNA, the CDR3 is TGTGCCAGCACCGAACAGGGGCTCATTGGCTACACCTTC. Amino acid sequence: CASTEQGLIGYTF.

The table lists this clone with a few counts. J is TRBJ1-6 and V is TRBV12-5; D call uncertain. V shed 7 bases and J shed 0 bases, with 7 bases lying between them. CDR3 length equals 14 residues. Germline V gene data show CDR1 as LGHNT and CDR2 as FRNRAP. The CDR3 nucleotides are TGTGCTAGTGCCGTCAGCTCCTATAATTCACCCCTCCACTTT. Residues: CASAVSSYNSPLHF.

The chain uses TRBV7-2 and TRBJ1-4, with D possibly TRBD1 on 5 matching bases. The CDR3 sequence is 13 residues long. Germline loops: CDR1 SGHTA, CDR2 FQGNSA. V lost 8 bases, J lost 0 bases, and 7 bases lay in between. CDR3 nucleotide sequence: TGTGCCAGCGGACAATCAACTAATGAAAAACTGTTTTTT. Protein product: CASGQSTNEKLFF.

The chain carries TRBV6-6 and TRBJ2-7, with 7 bases that match TRBD1. CDR1 and CDR2 from the germline V gene are MNHNY and SVGAGI (reference sequence). Trimming at V came to 6 bases and at J to 2 bases, leaving 4 bases not matched to a gene. The CDR3 is made up of 13 amino acids. As DNA, the CDR3 is TGTGCCAGCAGCCTCGGGACAGCCTACGAGCAGTACTTC. This translates into CASSLGTAYEQYF.

This sequence joins TRBV3-1 (or the pseudogene TRBV3-2) and TRBJ1-4; D might be TRBD1 (6 bases). The germline gives CDR1 LGHDT, CDR2 YNNKEL (reference sequence). Trimming stripped 1 base from V and 7 bases from J, with 13 bases between. This CDR3 has 15 amino acids. For the CDR3, the DNA is TGTGCCAGCAGCCAAGTAGGGGGGGCGGGTGAAAAACTGTTTTTT. Translated: CASSQVGGAGEKLFF.

This chain connects TRBV7-9 to TRBJ2-5, with D tentatively TRBD2 (5 bases). Germline V gives CDR1 SEHNR, CDR2 FQNEAQ (reference sequence). The CDR3 runs 14 residues. Trimming took off 5 bases at V and 0 bases at J, with 10 bases between the two ends. The CDR3 sequence is CASSPPGNQETQYF. The CDR3 region has the DNA TGTGCCAGCAGCCCGCCGGGGAACCAAGAGACCCAGTACTTC.

This clone was counted a single time. V and J are TRBV3-1 (or the pseudogene TRBV3-2) and TRBJ2-7; TRBD1 agrees at 10 bases. After removal of 3 bases from V and 3 bases from J, the junction contained 5 bases not matched to a gene. Germline V gene data show CDR1 as LGHDT and CDR2 as YNNKEL (reference sequence). The CDR3 has 15 residues. The CDR3 region is CASSHAGTGVYEQYF. As DNA, the CDR3 is TGTGCCAGCAGCCATGCCGGGACAGGGGTCTACGAGCAGTACTTC.

V is TRBV2 and J is TRBJ2-1; D possibly corresponds to TRBD1 (6 bases). The CDR3 has 15 residues. The V and J ends lost 6 bases and 3 bases respectively, with 15 bases between them. Germline assignment: CDR1 SNHLY and CDR2 FYNNEI. DNA for the CDR3: TGTGCCAGCAGGGAGACAGGCCTCTTCTACAATGAGCAGTTCTTC. This codes for CASRETGLFYNEQFF.

This chain uses TRBV4-1 with TRBJ1-1; D remains unclear. CDR1 is MGHRA and CDR2 is YSYEKL in the germline V gene. This CDR3 is built from 14 residues. The V end lost 4 bases, the J end lost 1 base, and 10 bases lay between the germline ends. CDR3 sequence reads: CASSPQSQNTEAFF. The CDR3 bases are TGCGCCAGCAGCCCCCAGTCACAGAACACTGAAGCTTTCTTT.

V and J are TRBV2 and TRBJ2-1, with 11 bases matching TRBD2. Germline V lookup: CDR1 SNHLY, CDR2 FYNNEI. V lost 6 bases to trimming and J lost 4 bases; unmatched junction nucleotides: 2. The CDR3 runs 14 residues. CDR3 sequence: CASRLAGEYNEQFF. CDR3 coding DNA: TGTGCCAGCAGACTAGCGGGGGAGTACAATGAGCAGTTCTTC.

This sequence joins TRBV10-3 and TRBJ1-3; D ambiguous. CDR1 is ENHRY, CDR2 SYGVKD, per germline. This CDR3 is 15 amino acids long. V lost 10 bases, J lost 3 bases, and 19 bases lay in between. DNA for the CDR3: TGTGCCAGCAGCAGCGCCGCACAAAGTGGAAACACCATATATTTT. Amino acids: CASSSAAQSGNTIYF.

This clone is a singleton in its sample. The J gene is TRBJ2-7, the V gene TRBV19; possibly TRBD1 for D (6 bases). Deletions cut 6 bases from V and 0 bases from J, with 12 bases between. Per the germline V gene, CDR1 is LNHDA and CDR2 is SQIVND (reference sequence). This CDR3 has 14 residues. The CDR3 spells CASRETGYSYEQYF. For the CDR3, the DNA is TGTGCCAGTAGAGAAACAGGGTACTCCTACGAGCAGTACTTC.

This chain links TRBV4-3 with TRBJ2-3; tentative D call: TRBD1 (6 bases). The V and J ends lost 1 base and 4 bases respectively, with 12 bases between them. CDR3 length: 15 amino acids. CDR1 and CDR2 (germline): LGHNA, YSLEER. CDR3 sequence reads: CASSQGYRASDTQYF. DNA for the CDR3: TGCGCCAGCAGCCAAGGTTACAGGGCTTCAGATACGCAGTATTTT.

This clone appeared once. The same CDR3 also results from other DNA sequences found in this sample. The chain has TRBV7-2 and TRBJ1-2, with no clear D. This CDR3 is 13 amino acids long. The germline CDR1 and CDR2 sequences are SGHTA and FQGNSA. Trimming cost V 1 base and J 4 bases, with 7 bases left between them. CDR3 sequence: CASSLGGPYGYTF. DNA of the CDR3: TGTGCCAGCAGCTTAGGAGGGCCCTATGGCTACACCTTC.

In this sample, this clone turned up once. The rearrangement joins TRBV7-2 to TRBJ1-1; no clear D gene. Per the germline V gene, CDR1 is SGHTA and CDR2 is FQGNSA. CDR3 length equals 11 residues. Trimming stripped 3 bases from V and 4 bases from J, with 3 bases between. CDR3 loop: CASSFLTEAFF. CDR3 sequence (DNA): TGTGCCAGCAGCTTTCTCACTGAAGCTTTCTTT.

This chain links TRBV6-1 with TRBJ1-3; unclear D gene. Germline lookup yields CDR1 MNHNS and CDR2 SASEGT. Trimming took 1 base from V and 0 from J, leaving 7 bases between them. This CDR3 spans 15 amino acids. The CDR3 DNA follows: TGTGCCAGCAGTGAAGGAGTTAGCTCTGGAAACACCATATATTTT. Translated: CASSEGVSSGNTIYF.

The rearrangement uses TRBV3-1 (or the pseudogene TRBV3-2) and TRBJ2-7; the D gene is possibly TRBD1 (6 bases). The germline gives CDR1 LGHDT, CDR2 YNNKEL (reference sequence). The CDR3 spans 16 residues. V was cut by 1 base and J by 1 base, with 14 bases left in between. The CDR3 protein is CASSQVPGHVSYEQYF. CDR3 nucleotides: TGTGCCAGCAGCCAAGTACCGGGACACGTTTCCTACGAGCAGTACTTC.

V usage is TRBV5-8 and J usage is TRBJ1-4; 7 bases map to TRBD1. This CDR3 is 14 amino acids long. Germline CDR1 SGHTS, CDR2 YDEGEE. Losses at the gene ends were 4 bases for V and 8 bases for J; bases not matched to a gene: 8. The CDR3 DNA follows: TGTGCCAGCAGCGAGACAGGGCGAGGGGAAAAACTGTTTTTT. Protein: CASSETGRGEKLFF.

The chain carries TRBV10-2 and TRBJ2-1; the D gene is possibly TRBD1 (6 bases). Deletions cut 3 bases from V and 0 bases from J, with 21 bases between. The CDR3 is 19 amino acids. Germline CDR1 reads WSHSY; CDR2 reads SAAADI. The CDR3 nucleotides are TGCGCCAGCAGTGATCGAGAGGGGGAACCCACCCCCTCCTACAATGAGCAGTTCTTC. Protein product: CASSDREGEPTPSYNEQFF.

The rearrangement links TRBV7-3 to TRBJ2-1, with 8 bases that match TRBD2. The CDR3 runs to 18 residues. The junction had 18 bases not matched to a gene; V was cut back by 4 bases and J by 7 bases. The germline V gene encodes CDR1 SGHTA and CDR2 FQGTGA. The CDR3 region has the DNA TGTGCCAGCAGCTCCCTACGGGGCGTAGCGGGGACGGGGAATGAGCAGTTCTTC. Protein product: CASSSLRGVAGTGNEQFF.

The CDR3 region has the DNA TGTGCCAGCAGCCGGGAAAAAACAGGGATGAACACTGAAGCTTTCTTT. Its translation: CASSREKTGMNTEAFF. This sequence joins TRBV11-1 and TRBJ1-1; tentative D call: TRBD1 (6 bases). Trimming left V 5 bases short and J 0 bases short, with 16 bases between. This CDR3 contains 16 residues. Germline CDR1 is SGHAT and CDR2 is FQDESV (reference sequence).

This chain connects TRBV15 to TRBJ2-7; TRBD1 might be the D (6 bases). V lost 0 bases to trimming and J lost 4 bases, with 13 bases between them. There are 15 residues in the CDR3. Germline CDR1 LNHNV, CDR2 YYDKDF (reference sequence). The CDR3 DNA reads as TGTGCCACCAGCAGAGATCGGGGCAGGGGTTACGAGCAGTACTTC. Amino acids: CATSRDRGRGYEQYF. Full variable domain (missing parts from reference TRBV15 and TRBJ2-7): DAMVIQNPRYQVTQFGKPVTLSCSQTLNHNVMYWYQQKSSQAPKLLFHYYDKDFNNEADTPDNFQSRRPNTSFCFLDIRSPGLGDTAMYLCATSRDRGRGYEQYFGPGTRLTVT.

The chain recombines TRBV5-5 with TRBJ2-7; possibly TRBD2 for D (5 bases). V lost 1 base, J lost 3 bases, and 14 bases lay in between. The CDR3 is 15 residues long. Germline CDR1 and CDR2: SGHKS and YYEKEE (reference sequence). CDR3 region: CASSLRGQTHYEQYF. CDR3 bases: TGTGCCAGCAGCTTGCGGGGTCAGACCCACTACGAGCAGTACTTC.

The chain has TRBV6-6 and TRBJ2-7; 9 nucleotides align to TRBD1. The CDR3 runs to 15 residues. CDR1 and CDR2 (germline): MNHNY, SVGAGI (reference sequence). V lost 0 bases, J lost 3 bases, and 3 bases stayed unmatched. The CDR3 DNA sequence: TGTGCCAGCAGTTACTCCGACAGGGGGTTCTACGAGCAGTACTTC. Translated, it gives CASSYSDRGFYEQYF.

This clone was seen only once. The chain has TRBV18 and TRBJ2-7; TRBD2 aligns across 8 bases. The V gene end was trimmed by 2 bases and the J gene end by 3 bases; junction bases not matched to a gene: 6. The CDR3 totals 15 residues. Germline-derived CDR1 and CDR2 are KGHSH and LQKENI. In nucleotides, the CDR3 is TGTGCCAGCTCACCAGGAGCGGGGGAAAACTACGAGCAGTACTTC. Translation gives CASSPGAGENYEQYF.

The V call is TRBV7-3, the J call TRBJ1-1; D ambiguous. CDR1 and CDR2 (germline): SGHTA, FQGTGA. Trimming stripped 1 base from V and 1 base from J, with 7 bases between. This CDR3 has 14 residues. The CDR3 loop reads CASSLMSGNTEAFF. In DNA, the CDR3 is TGTGCCAGCAGCTTAATGTCGGGGAACACTGAAGCTTTCTTT.

This clone was counted a single time. CDR3 residues: CASSQDREGSTEAFF. Written as DNA, the CDR3 is TGCGCCAGCAGCCAAGATCGGGAGGGCTCCACTGAAGCTTTCTTT. The chain links TRBV4-3 to TRBJ1-1; D call uncertain. CDR1 is LGHNA and CDR2 is YSLEER in the germline V gene. The CDR3 extends over 15 amino acids. The ends were cut back, 0 bases at V and 4 bases at J, with 12 bases in the middle.

This chain uses TRBV5-4 with TRBJ2-1; 11 bases agree with TRBD2. Germline-derived CDR1 and CDR2 are SGHNT and YYREEE (reference sequence). This CDR3 region has 14 residues. Trimming at V came to 9 bases and at J to 6 bases, leaving 8 bases not matched to a gene. The CDR3 is CAITTGTSGNEQFF. CDR3 sequence (DNA): TGTGCCATCACGACCGGGACTAGCGGCAATGAGCAGTTCTTC.

The chain is built from TRBV6-6 and TRBJ2-1; the match to TRBD1 covers 11 bases. The CDR3 extends over 14 amino acids. Germline CDR1 and CDR2: MNHNY and SVGAGI (reference sequence). Losses at the gene ends were 6 bases for V and 6 bases for J; bases not matched to a gene: 4. The CDR3 region has the DNA TGTGCCAGCAGGGGACAGGGGGAGCCCAATGAGCAGTTCTTC. It is translated as CASRGQGEPNEQFF.